This paragraph covers one T cell receptor (beta chain) sequence. The data were produced by immunoSEQ multiplex PCR, yet TCRdb's version contains in-frame clones alone and is incomplete. The table includes about 200,000 clones, roughly 86% detected once. The sample belongs to a study of blood T cell repertoires in COVID-19. Study background: The samples span acute and convalescent COVID-19 from the United States, Italy and Spain. Sample material is recorded as cDNA or gDNA derived from T cells, B-cell-depleted T cells, or PBMCs.

CDR1 and CDR2 (germline): MNHEY, SVGAGI. The length of the CDR3 is 14 residues. Trimming pared 7 bases from V and 4 bases from J, leaving 16 bases between. Material: peripheral blood. The rearrangement uses TRBV6-5 and TRBJ1-2; D unclear. The TCR comes from a woman aged 40 to 49 with acute or convalescent COVID-19. The CDR3 DNA reads TGTGCCAGCACGAGGGAAGTAGGGAGCTATGGCTACACCTTC. It yields the protein CASTREVGSYGYTF.